The 15 T cell receptor beta chains presented below share a single source sample, sequenced in a study of blood T cell repertoires in COVID-19. Repertoires were generated with immunoSEQ multiplex PCR, while TCRdb's copy carries only in-frame clones and drops some. In the table there are some 140,000 clones, approximately 84% of which are singletons. Sequencing input: PBMCs or T cells enriched from blood (not recorded which). These receptors were taken from a man aged 35 to 55 with acute COVID-19.

V and J are TRBV6-5 and TRBJ2-3, with D hard to call. Trimming left V 4 bases short and J 5 bases short, with 4 bases between. This CDR3 has 11 amino acids. From germline, CDR1 is MNHEY and CDR2 SVGAGI. CDR3 loop: CASSSLDTQYF. In DNA form, the CDR3 reads TGTGCCAGCAGTTCCTTAGATACGCAGTATTTT.

The chain carries TRBV5-4 and TRBJ1-1; tentative D call: TRBD1 (5 bases). V lost 0 bases and J 1 base, leaving 19 bases between the germline ends. Germline V gives CDR1 SGHNT, CDR2 YYREEE (reference sequence). The CDR3 runs to 18 residues. This CDR3 is CASSLVYGGGGGNTEAFF. The CDR3 nucleotides read TGTGCCAGCAGCTTGGTCTACGGGGGGGGAGGAGGGAACACTGAAGCTTTCTTT.

This clone came up a few times. The chain carries TRBV19 and TRBJ2-3, with TRBD1 matching over 9 bases. This CDR3 region has 15 residues. CDR1 LNHDA and CDR2 SQIVND come from the germline V gene (reference sequence). The junction had 1 base not matched to a gene; V was cut back by 1 base and J by 2 bases. The chain's CDR3 is CASSIGDRVTDTQYF. The CDR3 nucleotides are TGTGCCAGTAGTATAGGGGACAGGGTCACAGATACGCAGTATTTT. The variable domain in full, with the rest retrieved from reference TRBV19 and TRBJ2-3, is DGGITQSPKYLFRKEGQNVTLSCEQNLNHDAMYWYRQDPGQGLRLIYYSQIVNDFQKGDIAEGYSVSREKKESFPLTVTSAQKNPTAFYLCASSIGDRVTDTQYFGPGTRLTVL.

The J gene is TRBJ1-6, the V gene TRBV5-4; D unresolved. The CDR3 spans 15 residues. Per germline, CDR1 SGHNT and CDR2 YYREEE (reference sequence). V was clipped by 0 bases and J by 8 bases, with 12 bases between them. The CDR3, as DNA: TGTGCCAGCAGCTTGGACAGAGGGAGGGATTCACCCCTCCACTTT. It codes for CASSLDRGRDSPLHF.

The V gene is TRBV19, the J gene TRBJ2-2; tentatively, D is TRBD2 (6 bases). From germline, CDR1 is LNHDA and CDR2 SQIVND (reference sequence). The ends were cut back, 5 bases at V and 5 bases at J, with 21 bases in the middle. This CDR3 spans 17 amino acids. The CDR3 coding sequence is TGTGCCAGTAGTCGGACCGGGTTCGGGGCGGGGACCGGGGAGCTGTTTTTT. It codes for CASSRTGFGAGTGELFF.

V is TRBV28 and J is TRBJ2-7; D perhaps matches TRBD1 (6 bases). This CDR3 is 12 amino acids long. Trimming left V 6 bases short and J 3 bases short, with 9 bases between. Germline CDR1 reads MDHEN; CDR2 reads SYDVKM. CDR3 bases: TGTGCCAGCAGCGGACAGATCTACGAGCAGTACTTC. It encodes CASSGQIYEQYF.

V usage is TRBV2 and J usage is TRBJ2-5; 9 bases are shared with TRBD1. From germline, CDR1 is SNHLY and CDR2 FYNNEI. The CDR3 has 14 amino acids. Trimming at V came to 6 bases and at J to 5 bases, leaving 7 bases not matched to a gene. CDR3 loop: CASRGDRDGETQYF. The CDR3 DNA reads TGTGCCAGCAGAGGGGACAGGGATGGGGAGACCCAGTACTTC.

This clone was seen only once. The chain links TRBV29-1 to TRBJ1-1; D is possibly TRBD1 (5 bases). V was trimmed by 4 bases and J by 6 bases, leaving 15 bases between them. The CDR3 is 13 amino acids. Germline lookup yields CDR1 SQVTM and CDR2 ANQGSEA. The CDR3 bases are TGCAGCGTTGTTAAGCCAGGGCGTGCTGAAGCTTTCTTT. Residues: CSVVKPGRAEAFF.

V gene TRBV19 combines with J gene TRBJ1-5, with 10 bases that match TRBD1. The CDR3 loop spans 15 amino acids. With 7 bases clipped from V and 6 bases from J, the junction kept 9 bases outside the gene matches. Germline loops: CDR1 LNHDA, CDR2 SQIVND (reference sequence). The CDR3 reads CASTLDRGQGQPQHF. CDR3 sequence (DNA): TGTGCCAGTACCCTCGACAGGGGGCAGGGTCAGCCCCAGCATTTT.

This chain joins TRBV9 and TRBJ1-1; maybe TRBD1 (6 bases). Germline V gives CDR1 SGDLS, CDR2 YYNGEE. V was pared by 4 bases and J by 0 bases, with 16 bases between. The CDR3 totals 16 residues. The CDR3 nucleotides read TGTGCCAGCAGCCCCCACTCGACAGGTGTGAACACTGAAGCTTTCTTT. Translation gives CASSPHSTGVNTEAFF.

This clone was seen only once. The V call is TRBV19, the J call TRBJ2-1; possibly TRBD2 for D (5 bases). CDR1 is LNHDA and CDR2 is SQIVND in the germline V gene (reference sequence). CDR3 length: 12 residues. Between the trimmed V and J ends, which lost 1 base and 10 bases, there was a span of 8 bases. The CDR3 bases are TGTGCCAGTAGTATAGTTCGGGGAGAGCAGTTCTTC. This gives the protein CASSIVRGEQFF. Complete variable domain (other parts from reference TRBV19 and TRBJ2-1): DGGITQSPKYLFRKEGQNVTLSCEQNLNHDAMYWYRQDPGQGLRLIYYSQIVNDFQKGDIAEGYSVSREKKESFPLTVTSAQKNPTAFYLCASSIVRGEQFFGPGTRLTVL.

This chain connects TRBV11-2 to TRBJ1-6, with TRBD1 as a possible D gene (5 bases). CDR3 length: 15 residues. CDR1 and CDR2 (germline): SGHAT, FQNNGV. V lost 0 bases and J lost 9, with 12 bases in between. This CDR3 is CASSLEGAFGSPLHF. The CDR3 DNA sequence: TGTGCCAGCAGCTTAGAAGGGGCATTTGGTTCACCCCTCCACTTT. The variable domain in full, with the rest retrieved from reference TRBV11-2 and TRBJ1-6, is EAGVAQSPRYKIIEKRQSVAFWCNPISGHATLYWYQQILGQGPKLLIQFQNNGVVDDSQLPKDRFSAERLKGVDSTLKIQPAKLEDSAVYLCASSLEGAFGSPLHFGNGTRLTVT.

The chain links TRBV28 to TRBJ2-2; D is perhaps TRBD1 (6 bases). Trimming removed 3 bases at V and 3 bases at J, with 8 bases between. The CDR3 loop spans 14 amino acids. Germline CDR1 is MDHEN and CDR2 is SYDVKM. CDR3: CASSLRGYTGELFF. CDR3 coding DNA: TGTGCCAGCAGTTTGAGGGGGTACACCGGGGAGCTGTTTTTT.

The chain is built from TRBV18 and TRBJ2-5; maybe TRBD1 (5 bases). The CDR3 is 16 amino acids. The germline CDR1 and CDR2 sequences are KGHSH and LQKENI. V was trimmed by 4 bases and J by 3 bases, leaving 18 bases between them. CDR3 coding DNA: TGTGCCAGCTCACTTGTCTTAGGGCAGGGAAAAGAGACCCAGTACTTC. Residues: CASSLVLGQGKETQYF.

This chain connects TRBV14 to TRBJ2-6, with 7 bases that match TRBD1. V lost 2 bases to trimming and J lost 0 bases; unmatched junction nucleotides: 16. Germline CDR1 reads SGHDN; CDR2 reads FVKESK. The CDR3 is 21 amino acids. This chain's CDR3 is CASSQPGLRQGTPSGANVLTF. The CDR3, as DNA: TGTGCCAGCAGCCAACCGGGGCTGAGACAGGGAACCCCCTCTGGGGCCAACGTCCTGACTTTC. The variable domain in full, completed from reference TRBV14 and TRBJ2-6, reads EAGVTQFPSHSVIEKGQTVTLRCDPISGHDNLYWYRRVMGKEIKFLLHFVKESKQDESGMPNNRFLAERTGGTYSTLKVQPAELEDSGVYFCASSQPGLRQGTPSGANVLTFGAGSRLTVL.